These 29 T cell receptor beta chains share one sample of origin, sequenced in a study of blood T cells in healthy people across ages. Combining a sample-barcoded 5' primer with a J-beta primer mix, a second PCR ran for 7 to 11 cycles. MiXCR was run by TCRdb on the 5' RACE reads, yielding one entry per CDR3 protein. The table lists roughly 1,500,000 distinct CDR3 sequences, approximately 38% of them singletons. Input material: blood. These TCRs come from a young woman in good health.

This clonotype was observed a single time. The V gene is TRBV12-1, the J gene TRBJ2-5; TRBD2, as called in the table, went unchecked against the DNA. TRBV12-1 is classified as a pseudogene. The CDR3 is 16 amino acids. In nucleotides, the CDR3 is TGTGCCAGCAGCTTTGGTTGGCTAGCGGACCGGGGGACCCAGTACTTC. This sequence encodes CASSFGWLADRGTQYF.

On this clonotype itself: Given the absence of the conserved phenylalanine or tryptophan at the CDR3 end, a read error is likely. The CDR3 reads CASSPDRVATNEKLFL. The CDR3 nucleotides are TGTGCCAGCAGCCCGGACAGAGTCGCAACTAATGAAAAACTGTTTTTG. The chain has TRBV7-9 and TRBJ1-4, with D tentatively TRBD1 (6 bases). Germline-derived CDR1 and CDR2 are SEHNR and FQNEAQ (reference sequence). V dropped 5 bases and J dropped 0 bases, with 13 bases sitting between them. The CDR3 has 16 amino acids.

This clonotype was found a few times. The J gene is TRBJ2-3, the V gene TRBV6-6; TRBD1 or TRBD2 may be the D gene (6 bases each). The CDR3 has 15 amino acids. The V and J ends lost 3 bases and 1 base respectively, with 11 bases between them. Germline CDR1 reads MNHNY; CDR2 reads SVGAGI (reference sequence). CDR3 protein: CASSYWGARTDTQYF. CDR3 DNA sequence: TGTGCCAGCAGTTATTGGGGGGCCCGCACAGATACGCAGTATTTT.

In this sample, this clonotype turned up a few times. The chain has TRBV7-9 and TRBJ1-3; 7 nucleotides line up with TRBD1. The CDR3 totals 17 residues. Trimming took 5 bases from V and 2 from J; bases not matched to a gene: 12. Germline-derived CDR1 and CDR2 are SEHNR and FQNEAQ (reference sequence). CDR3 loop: CASSPNVDRAPGNTIYF. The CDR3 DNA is TGTGCCAGCAGCCCGAATGTCGACAGGGCCCCTGGAAACACCATATATTTT.

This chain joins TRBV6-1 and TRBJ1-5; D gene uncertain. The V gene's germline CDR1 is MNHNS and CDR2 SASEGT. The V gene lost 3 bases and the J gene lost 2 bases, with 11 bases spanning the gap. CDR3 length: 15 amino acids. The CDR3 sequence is CASSESGDRNQPQHF. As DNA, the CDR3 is TGTGCCAGCAGTGAGTCCGGAGATCGCAATCAGCCCCAGCATTTT.

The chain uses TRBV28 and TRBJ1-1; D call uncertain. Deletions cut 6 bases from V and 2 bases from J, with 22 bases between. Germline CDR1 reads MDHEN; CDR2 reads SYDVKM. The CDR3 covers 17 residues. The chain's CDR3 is CASSPRRIGRTNTEAFF. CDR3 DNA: TGTGCCAGCAGCCCGAGGCGGATAGGTCGAACTAACACTGAAGCTTTCTTT.

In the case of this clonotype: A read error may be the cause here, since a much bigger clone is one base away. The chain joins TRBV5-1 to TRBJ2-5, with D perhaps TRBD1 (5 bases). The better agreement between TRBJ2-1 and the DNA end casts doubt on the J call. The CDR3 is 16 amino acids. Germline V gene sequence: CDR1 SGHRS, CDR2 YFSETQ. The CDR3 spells CASSLTVAGLQETQFF. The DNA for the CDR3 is TGCGCCAGCAGCTTGACTGTCGCAGGGTTACAAGAGACCCAGTTCTTC.

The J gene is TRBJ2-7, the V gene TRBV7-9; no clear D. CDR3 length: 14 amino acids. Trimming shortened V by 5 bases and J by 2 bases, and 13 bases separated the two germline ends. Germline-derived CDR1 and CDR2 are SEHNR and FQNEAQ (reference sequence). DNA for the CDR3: TGTGCCAGCAGCATCCGACACTTCCCCTACGAGCAGTACTTC. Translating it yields CASSIRHFPYEQYF.

CDR3 in amino acids: CASSGGTASVGSYEQYF. CDR3 DNA sequence: TGTGCCAGCAGTGGCGGGACAGCGAGCGTCGGATCCTACGAGCAGTACTTC. This chain links TRBV6-1 with TRBJ2-7, with a possible D match to TRBD1 (7 bases). Germline values: CDR1 MNHNS, CDR2 SASEGT. Trimming cost V 4 bases and J 1 base, with 20 bases left between them. The CDR3 consists of 17 residues.

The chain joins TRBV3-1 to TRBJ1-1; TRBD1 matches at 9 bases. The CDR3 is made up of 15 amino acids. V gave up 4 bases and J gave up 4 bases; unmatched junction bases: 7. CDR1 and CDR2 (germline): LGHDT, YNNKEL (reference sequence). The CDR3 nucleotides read TGTGCCAGCAGCCCCTTCCCGACAGGGGGCACTGAAGCTTTCTTT. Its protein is CASSPFPTGGTEAFF. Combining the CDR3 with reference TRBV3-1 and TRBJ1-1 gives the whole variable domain DTAVSQTPKYLVTQMGNDKSIKCEQNLGHDTMYWYKQDSKKFLKIMFSYNNKELIINETVPNRFSPKSPDKAHLNLHINSLELGDSAVYFCASSPFPTGGTEAFFGQGTRLTVV.

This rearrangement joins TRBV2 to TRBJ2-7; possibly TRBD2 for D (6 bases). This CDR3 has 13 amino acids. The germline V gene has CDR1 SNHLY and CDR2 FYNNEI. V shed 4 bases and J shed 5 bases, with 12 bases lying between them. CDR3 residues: CASSGRGSDEQYF. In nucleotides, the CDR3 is TGTGCCAGCAGTGGGAGGGGATCCGACGAGCAGTACTTC.

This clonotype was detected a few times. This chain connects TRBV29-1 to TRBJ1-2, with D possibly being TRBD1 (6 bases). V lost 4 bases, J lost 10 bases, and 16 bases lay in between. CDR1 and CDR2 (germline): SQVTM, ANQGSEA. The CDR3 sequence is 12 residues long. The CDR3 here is CSVGVSDSDYTF. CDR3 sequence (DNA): TGCAGCGTTGGGGTCTCGGACAGTGACTACACCTTC.

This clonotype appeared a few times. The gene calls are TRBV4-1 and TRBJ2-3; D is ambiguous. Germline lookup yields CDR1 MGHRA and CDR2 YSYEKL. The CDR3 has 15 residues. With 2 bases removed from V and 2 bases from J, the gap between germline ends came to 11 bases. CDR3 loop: CASSQTLSPTDTQYF. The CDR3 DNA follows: TGCGCCAGCAGCCAAACCCTCAGCCCCACAGATACGCAGTATTTT.

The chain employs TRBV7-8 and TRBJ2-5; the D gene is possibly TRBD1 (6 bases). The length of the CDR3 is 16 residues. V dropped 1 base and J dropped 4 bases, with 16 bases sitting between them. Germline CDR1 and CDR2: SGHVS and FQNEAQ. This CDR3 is CASSLGSPTGGETQYF. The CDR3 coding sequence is TGTGCCAGCAGCTTAGGTTCCCCGACAGGTGGAGAGACCCAGTACTTC.

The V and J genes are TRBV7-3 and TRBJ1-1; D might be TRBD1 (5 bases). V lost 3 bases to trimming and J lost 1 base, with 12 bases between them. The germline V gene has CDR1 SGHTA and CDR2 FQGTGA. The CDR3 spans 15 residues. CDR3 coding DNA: TGTGCCAGCAGCTTTCAGGGCGACAAGAACACTGAAGCTTTCTTT. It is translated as CASSFQGDKNTEAFF.

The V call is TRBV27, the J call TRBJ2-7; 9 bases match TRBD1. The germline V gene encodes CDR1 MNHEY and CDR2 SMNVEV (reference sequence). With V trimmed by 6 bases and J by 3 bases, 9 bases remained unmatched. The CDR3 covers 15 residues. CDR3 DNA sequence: TGTGCCAGCAGCAGACTGGGACAGGGTGACTACGAGCAGTACTTC. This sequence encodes CASSRLGQGDYEQYF.

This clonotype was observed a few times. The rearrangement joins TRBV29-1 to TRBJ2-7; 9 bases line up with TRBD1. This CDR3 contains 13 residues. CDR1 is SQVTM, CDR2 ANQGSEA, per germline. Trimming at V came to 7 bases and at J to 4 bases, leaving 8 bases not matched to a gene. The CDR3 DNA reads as TGCAGCGCAGCCGGACAGGGGAATTACGAGCAGTACTTC. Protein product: CSAAGQGNYEQYF.

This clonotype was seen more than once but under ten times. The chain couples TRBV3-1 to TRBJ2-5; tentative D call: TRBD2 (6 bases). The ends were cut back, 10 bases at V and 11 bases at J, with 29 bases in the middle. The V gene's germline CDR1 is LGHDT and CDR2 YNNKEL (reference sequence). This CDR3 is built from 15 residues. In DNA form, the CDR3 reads TGTGCCACCTCGCCGGTCGAGTCTAGCGAAATAGAGCAGTACTTC. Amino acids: CATSPVESSEIEQYF.

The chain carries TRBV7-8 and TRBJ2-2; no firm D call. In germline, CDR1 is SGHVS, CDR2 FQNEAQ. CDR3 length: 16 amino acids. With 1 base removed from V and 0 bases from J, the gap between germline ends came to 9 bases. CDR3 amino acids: CASSLVEGTNTGELFF. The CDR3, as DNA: TGTGCCAGCAGCTTAGTTGAAGGGACGAACACCGGGGAGCTGTTTTTT.

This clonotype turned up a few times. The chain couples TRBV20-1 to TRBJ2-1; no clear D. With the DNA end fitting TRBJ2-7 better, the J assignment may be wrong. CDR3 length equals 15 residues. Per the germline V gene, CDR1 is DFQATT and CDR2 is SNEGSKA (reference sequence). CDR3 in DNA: TGCAGTGCTAGAGTGGCGAGAAGCTCCTACAATGAGCAGTACTTC. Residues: CSARVARSSYNEQYF.

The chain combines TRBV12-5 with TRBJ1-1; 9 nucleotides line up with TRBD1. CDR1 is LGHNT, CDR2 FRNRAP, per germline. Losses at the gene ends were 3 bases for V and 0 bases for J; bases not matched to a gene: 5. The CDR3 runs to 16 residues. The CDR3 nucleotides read TGTGCTAGTGGTTTCACAGGGGGCGCGATGAACACTGAAGCTTTCTTT. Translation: CASGFTGGAMNTEAFF. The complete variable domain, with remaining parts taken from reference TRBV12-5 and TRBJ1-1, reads DARVTQTPRHKVTEMGQEVTMRCQPILGHNTVFWYRQTMMQGLELLAYFRNRAPLDDSGMPKDRFSAEMPDATLATLKIQPSEPRDSAVYFCASGFTGGAMNTEAFFGQGTRLTVV.

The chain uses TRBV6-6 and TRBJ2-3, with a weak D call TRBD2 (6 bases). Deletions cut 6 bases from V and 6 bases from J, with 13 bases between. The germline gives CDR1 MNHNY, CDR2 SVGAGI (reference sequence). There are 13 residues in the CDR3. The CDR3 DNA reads TGTGCCAGCAGCCCTCGACTAGAGGATACGCAGTATTTT. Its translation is CASSPRLEDTQYF.

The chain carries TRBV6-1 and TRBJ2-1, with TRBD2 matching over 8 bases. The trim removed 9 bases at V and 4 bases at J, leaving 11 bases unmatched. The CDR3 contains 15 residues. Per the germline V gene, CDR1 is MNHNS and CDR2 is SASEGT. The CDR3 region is CASKFYGGEYNEQFF. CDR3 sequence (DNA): TGTGCCAGTAAATTTTACGGGGGGGAGTACAATGAGCAGTTCTTC.

CDR3 coding DNA: TGCGCCAGCAGCTTTGGTATTTCTGGGGGTTACGAGCAGTACTTC. Encoded protein: CASSFGISGGYEQYF. This chain joins TRBV5-1 and TRBJ2-7; D may match TRBD1 or TRBD2 (5 bases each). The V gene lost 2 bases and the J gene lost 4 bases, with 16 bases spanning the gap. From germline, CDR1 is SGHRS and CDR2 YFSETQ. The CDR3 has 15 amino acids.

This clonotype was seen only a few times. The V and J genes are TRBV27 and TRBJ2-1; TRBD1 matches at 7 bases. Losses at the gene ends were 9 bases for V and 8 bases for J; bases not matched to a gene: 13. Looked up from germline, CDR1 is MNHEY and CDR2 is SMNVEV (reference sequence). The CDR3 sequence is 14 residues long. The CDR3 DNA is TGTGCCAGTAAAATTCCGGGACAGAGCCATGAGCAGTTCTTC. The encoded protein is CASKIPGQSHEQFF.

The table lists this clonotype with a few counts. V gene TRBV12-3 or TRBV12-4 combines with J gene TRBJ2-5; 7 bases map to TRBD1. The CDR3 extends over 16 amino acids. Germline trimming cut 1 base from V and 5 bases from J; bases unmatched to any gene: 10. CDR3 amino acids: CASSLGQGVRGETQYF. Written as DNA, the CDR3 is TGTGCCAGCAGTTTAGGGCAGGGGGTGCGCGGGGAGACCCAGTACTTC.

The CDR3 sequence: CSALGQYYEQYF. The CDR3 nucleotides read TGCAGCGCACTGGGACAGTACTACGAGCAGTACTTC. The rearrangement joins TRBV29-1 to TRBJ2-7, with TRBD1 matching 7 bases. Trimming cost V 7 bases and J 3 bases; bases outside gene matches: 6. The CDR3 is made up of 12 amino acids. In germline, CDR1 is SQVTM, CDR2 ANQGSEA.

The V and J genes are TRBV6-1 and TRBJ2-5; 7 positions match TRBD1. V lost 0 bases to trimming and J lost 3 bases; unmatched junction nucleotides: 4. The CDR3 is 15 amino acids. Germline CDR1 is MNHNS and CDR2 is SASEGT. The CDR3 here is CASSEADRFEETQYF. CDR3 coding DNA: TGTGCCAGCAGTGAAGCGGACAGGTTTGAAGAGACCCAGTACTTC.

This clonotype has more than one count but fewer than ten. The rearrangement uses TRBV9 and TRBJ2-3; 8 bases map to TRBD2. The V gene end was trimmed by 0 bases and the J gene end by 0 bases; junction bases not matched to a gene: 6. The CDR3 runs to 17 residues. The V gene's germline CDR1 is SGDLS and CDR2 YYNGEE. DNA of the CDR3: TGTGCCAGCAGCGTAGGAACAGCGGGGGTTAGCACAGATACGCAGTATTTT. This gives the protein CASSVGTAGVSTDTQYF.